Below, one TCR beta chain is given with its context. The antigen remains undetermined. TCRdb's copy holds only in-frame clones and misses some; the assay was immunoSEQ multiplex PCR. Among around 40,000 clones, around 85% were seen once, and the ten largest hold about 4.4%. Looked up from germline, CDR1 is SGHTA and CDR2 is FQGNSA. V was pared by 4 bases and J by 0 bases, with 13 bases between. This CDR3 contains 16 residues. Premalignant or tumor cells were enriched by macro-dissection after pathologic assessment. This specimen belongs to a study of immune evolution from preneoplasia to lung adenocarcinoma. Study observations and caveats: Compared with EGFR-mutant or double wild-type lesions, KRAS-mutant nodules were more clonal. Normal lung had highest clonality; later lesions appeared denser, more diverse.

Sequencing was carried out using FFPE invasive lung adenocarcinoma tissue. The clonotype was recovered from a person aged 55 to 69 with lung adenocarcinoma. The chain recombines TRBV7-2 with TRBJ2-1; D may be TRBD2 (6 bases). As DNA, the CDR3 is TGTGCCAGCAGCTCCAGACTAGAGCACTCCTACAATGAGCAGTTCTTC. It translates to CASSSRLEHSYNEQFF.